This T cell receptor beta chain stems from a study of control samples from healthy donors and cancer patients. This CDR3 contains 15 residues. Trimming removed 2 bases from V and 1 base from J, with 11 bases in between. Germline CDR1 reads LNHDA; CDR2 reads SQIVND (reference sequence). Here immunoSEQ multiplex PCR was the method, and the copy in TCRdb shows in-frame clones only, minus some. Counted here are 200,000 or so clones, around 94% occurring once; the ten biggest clones make up approximately 1.5%. This sequence originates from a man aged 50-60 years in good health. Specimen: blood. J is TRBJ1-2 and V is TRBV19; no firm D call. CDR3 residues: CASSILTSYNYGYTF. CDR3 bases: TGTGCCAGTAGTATATTGACATCATATAACTATGGCTACACCTTC.